This TCR beta chain was identified in a study of OX40 agonist ivuxolimab in advanced cancers. Produced via immunoSEQ multiplex PCR; TCRdb's table is partial and in-frame only. The table lists 90,000 or so clones, around 90% of them singletons. This clone was observed a few times. Trimming took 4 bases from V and 1 from J; bases not matched to a gene: 1. CDR3 length: 13 residues. The germline CDR1 and CDR2 sequences are LNHDA and SQIVND (reference sequence). The receptor was isolated from an adult with an advanced solid tumor such as melanoma, head and neck, liver or kidney cancer. The rearrangement joins TRBV19 to TRBJ2-7; TRBD1 aligns across 7 bases. This material consisted of CD4+ or CD8+ T cells sorted from blood, taken in a trial of the OX40 agonist ivuxolimab. The CDR3 sequence is CASSTGQSYEQYF. As DNA, the CDR3 is TGTGCCAGTAGTACGGGACAGTCCTACGAGCAGTACTTC.